This T cell receptor (beta chain) was sequenced for a study of PD-1 and CTLA-4 blockade in melanoma. CDR1 and CDR2 from the germline V gene are SGHRS and YFSETQ. This CDR3 region has 14 residues. V was pared by 3 bases and J by 4 bases, with 14 bases between. Data came from immunoSEQ multiplex PCR; TCRdb stores just in-frame clones and leaves some out. The table shows more than 15,000 clones, with approximately 63% occurring only once. The V and J genes are TRBV5-1 and TRBJ2-7; possible D gene TRBD1, 5 bases. The sample in question was CD8+ T cells from peripheral blood, obtained from a patient given anti-PD-1 treatment. This receptor was identified in a human donor with melanoma. The CDR3: CASSSRLDRYEQYF. CDR3 nucleotide sequence: TGCGCCAGCAGCTCCCGACTCGACAGATACGAGCAGTACTTC.